This T cell receptor beta chain was observed in a study of CD8 T cells in ankylosing spondylitis. The study's findings and limits: A TCR beta motif of roughly eight highly homologous variants appeared characteristic of ankylosing spondylitis blood.

Trimming removed 3 bases from V and 2 bases from J; junction bases left unmatched: 6. The germline gives CDR1 ENHRY, CDR2 SYGVKD. This CDR3 has 15 residues. Making the TCR beta libraries involved quantitative 5'-RACE with molecular barcodes. One entry per CDR3 protein results from TCRdb running MiXCR on the 5' RACE reads. In the table there are 500,000 to 550,000 distinct CDR3 sequences, approximately 11% of which are singletons. Ten or more counts support this clonotype. The antigen remains unidentified. The V and J genes are TRBV10-3 and TRBJ2-7; 8 nucleotides line up with TRBD2. The source material was blood, either unsorted or a sorted T cell fraction (not recorded which). The TCR sequence derives from a male donor with ankylosing spondylitis. CDR3 bases: TGTGCCATCAGTGAAACCGGGACTAGAGCCTACGAGCAGTACGTC. This codes for CAISETGTRAYEQYV.